These 16 T cell receptor beta chains share one sample of origin, sequenced in a study of OX40 agonist ivuxolimab in advanced cancers. Profiling relied on immunoSEQ multiplex PCR, and the TCRdb table lists in-frame clones only, not all of them. The sample comprises fewer than 15,000 clones, about 90% of which are singletons, and 67% rests with the top ten. This specimen consisted of CD4+ or CD8+ T cells sorted from blood, obtained in a trial of the OX40 agonist ivuxolimab. The origin of the receptors is an adult with an advanced solid tumor such as melanoma, head and neck, liver or kidney cancer.

V gene TRBV25-1 combines with J gene TRBJ2-1; 7 nucleotides match TRBD2. The CDR3 contains 14 residues. V gave up 4 bases and J gave up 3 bases; unmatched junction bases: 3. Germline CDR1 reads MGHDK; CDR2 reads SYGVNS. CDR3 DNA: TGTGCCAGCAGTGTGGCTAGCGGCTACAATGAGCAGTTCTTC. Protein sequence: CASSVASGYNEQFF. Full variable domain (missing parts from reference TRBV25-1 and TRBJ2-1): EADIYQTPRYLVIGTGKKITLECSQTMGHDKMYWYQQDPGMELHLIHYSYGVNSTEKGDLSSESTVSRIRTEHFPLTLESARPSHTSQYLCASSVASGYNEQFFGPGTRLTVL.

The rearrangement joins TRBV30 to TRBJ1-4; no reliable D call. The CDR3 loop spans 11 amino acids. CDR1 and CDR2 from the germline V gene are GTSNPN and SVGIG (reference sequence). CDR3 DNA sequence: TGTGTTGTTGGGACTAATGAAAAACTGTTTTTT. Its protein product is CVVGTNEKLFF.

This chain uses TRBV25-1 with TRBJ2-2; possible D gene TRBD1, 5 bases. The V gene's germline CDR1 is MGHDK and CDR2 SYGVNS. The CDR3 is 15 residues long. With 8 bases removed from V and 4 bases from J, the gap between germline ends came to 17 bases. The CDR3 sequence is CASLGHWYSTGELFF. Here the CDR3 DNA reads TGTGCCAGCCTCGGACATTGGTATAGCACCGGGGAGCTGTTTTTT.

This clone was seen a handful of times. V gene TRBV5-1 combines with J gene TRBJ2-7; D possibly matches TRBD1 or TRBD2 (5 bases each). V was pared by 8 bases and J by 2 bases, with 20 bases between. The CDR3 has 15 amino acids. The germline gives CDR1 SGHRS, CDR2 YFSETQ. The CDR3 nucleotides are TGCGCCAGGAAGGGGTCGGGGATCCCCCCCTACGAGCAGTACTTC. The encoded protein is CARKGSGIPPYEQYF.

The DNA of the CDR3 is TGCGCCAGCAGCTCCGGAGGGACAGGCGGGGACACTGAAGCTTTCTTT. Translation: CASSSGGTGGDTEAFF. The chain uses TRBV5-1 and TRBJ1-1; 8 bases map to TRBD1. The CDR3 is made up of 16 amino acids. V gave up 3 bases and J gave up 3 bases; unmatched junction bases: 10. CDR1 is SGHRS and CDR2 is YFSETQ in the germline V gene.

The chain links TRBV19 to TRBJ1-2; no firm D call. The CDR3 runs to 16 residues. V dropped 5 bases and J dropped 4 bases, with 20 bases sitting between them. In germline, CDR1 is LNHDA, CDR2 SQIVND (reference sequence). The CDR3, as DNA: TGTGCCAGTAGTCGCGACAAGAATCGAAAGACCTATGGCTACACCTTC. Encoded protein: CASSRDKNRKTYGYTF.

V gene TRBV11-1 combines with J gene TRBJ2-3, with 13 positions matching TRBD2. CDR1 is SGHAT, CDR2 FQDESV, per germline (reference sequence). The CDR3 is 18 amino acids. Trimming cost V 3 bases and J 6 bases; bases outside gene matches: 12. The CDR3 coding sequence is TGTGCCAGCAGCTTTAGTCTTGCCCGGACTAGCGGGAGCGATACGCAGTATTTT. This sequence encodes CASSFSLARTSGSDTQYF.

V and J are TRBV5-1 and TRBJ2-7; TRBD2 is a possible D gene (6 bases). V was trimmed by 2 bases and J by 4 bases, leaving 16 bases between them. This CDR3 is built from 15 residues. Germline lookup yields CDR1 SGHRS and CDR2 YFSETQ. The CDR3 here is CASSFGTQAPYEQYF. In DNA form, the CDR3 reads TGCGCCAGCAGCTTTGGGACTCAGGCCCCTTACGAGCAGTACTTC.

J is TRBJ2-5 and V is TRBV5-1; 9 nucleotides line up with TRBD1. After removal of 5 bases from V and 2 bases from J, the junction contained 1 base not matched to a gene. Germline CDR1 is SGHRS and CDR2 is YFSETQ. This CDR3 is 13 amino acids long. CDR3 loop: CASRDRGQETQYF. In nucleotides, the CDR3 is TGCGCCAGCAGGGACAGGGGTCAAGAGACCCAGTACTTC.

The chain joins TRBV5-1 to TRBJ2-4; TRBD1 agrees at 7 bases. V trimming: 3 bases; J trimming: 0 bases; junction bases outside the gene matches: 9. Per germline, CDR1 SGHRS and CDR2 YFSETQ. The CDR3 has 17 amino acids. The CDR3 nucleotides read TGCGCCAGCAGCTGGGACAGAATACCGATAGCCAAAAACATTCAGTACTTC. This sequence encodes CASSWDRIPIAKNIQYF.

The chain is built from TRBV19 and TRBJ1-1; D uncertain. CDR1 and CDR2 (germline): LNHDA, SQIVND (reference sequence). V was shortened by 3 bases and J by 3 bases, with 14 bases between the two germline ends. The CDR3 sequence is 15 residues long. CDR3 in DNA: TGTGCCAGTAGTATGATGGCAGGTCGAGACACTGAAGCTTTCTTT. Protein: CASSMMAGRDTEAFF. Using reference TRBV19 and TRBJ1-1 for the parts outside the CDR3, the full variable domain is DGGITQSPKYLFRKEGQNVTLSCEQNLNHDAMYWYRQDPGQGLRLIYYSQIVNDFQKGDIAEGYSVSREKKESFPLTVTSAQKNPTAFYLCASSMMAGRDTEAFFGQGTRLTVV.

J is TRBJ2-1 and V is TRBV29-1; D remains ambiguous. With 4 bases removed from V and 6 bases from J, the gap between germline ends came to 10 bases. Germline V lookup: CDR1 SQVTM, CDR2 ANQGSEA. There are 12 residues in the CDR3. The CDR3 here is CSVVLRFNEQFF. CDR3 coding DNA: TGCAGCGTTGTTTTGCGTTTCAATGAGCAGTTCTTC.

In DNA, the CDR3 is TGCGCCAGCAGCCAAGTCGGGAGGGGTCCCAAGGATACGCAGTATTTT. Translating it yields CASSQVGRGPKDTQYF. This chain links TRBV4-1 with TRBJ2-3; 8 nucleotides line up with TRBD2. Germline-derived CDR1 and CDR2 are MGHRA and YSYEKL. The ends lost 1 base at V and 6 bases at J; junction bases unmatched: 9. This CDR3 spans 16 amino acids.

The chain carries TRBV18 and TRBJ2-7, with D unclear. This CDR3 region has 16 residues. The V and J ends lost 2 bases and 3 bases respectively, with 17 bases between them. Germline-derived CDR1 and CDR2 are KGHSH and LQKENI. CDR3 bases: TGTGCCAGCTCACCATTCGGAACACAACAGAACTACGAGCAGTACTTC. This sequence encodes CASSPFGTQQNYEQYF.

The V gene is TRBV18, the J gene TRBJ2-7, with TRBD2 as a possible D gene (6 bases). The germline gives CDR1 KGHSH, CDR2 LQKENI. This CDR3 has 15 amino acids. The germline V and J ends were trimmed by 2 bases and 3 bases, with 14 bases remaining between them. The CDR3 bases are TGTGCCAGCTCACCAATGAGGGAGGCGATCTACGAGCAGTACTTC. It codes for CASSPMREAIYEQYF.

The rearrangement links TRBV11-2 to TRBJ2-3; 10 nucleotides align to TRBD1. CDR1 and CDR2 from the germline V gene are SGHAT and FQNNGV. Unmatched junction bases numbered 10, after V lost 1 base and J lost 6 bases. This CDR3 comprises 17 residues. CDR3 region: CASSLVGGQGIWDTQYF. The CDR3 DNA reads as TGTGCCAGCAGCTTAGTAGGGGGACAGGGGATATGGGATACGCAGTATTTT.